The T cell receptor beta chain under discussion was sequenced for a study of OX40 agonist ivuxolimab in advanced cancers. In regard to this clone: Antigen unknown.

Blood specimens came from baseline, cycle 4 day 1, and cycle 7 day 1. The repertoire was sequenced with immunoSEQ multiplex PCR; TCRdb's copy has only in-frame clones and lacks some. The sample includes 65,000 to 85,000 clones, 80% to 95% of them seen just once. CDR1 and CDR2 (germline): MNHNY, SVGAGI (reference sequence). V lost 7 bases and J 0 bases, leaving 13 bases between the germline ends. The CDR3 contains 14 residues. The study's findings and limits: CD4+ T cells averaged fewer expanded clones than CD8+ T cells. Among the least clonally expanded were partial responders at 0.1-3.0 mg/kg. Some nonresponders also had low normalized T-cell clonal expansion.

The V gene is TRBV6-6, the J gene TRBJ2-7; D uncertain. The sequenced sample was CD4+ or CD8+ T cells sorted from blood, obtained in a trial of the OX40 agonist ivuxolimab. The clonotype originates from an adult with an advanced solid tumor such as melanoma, head and neck, liver or kidney cancer. The CDR3 loop reads CASNRGLSSYEQYF. The CDR3 region has the DNA TGTGCCAGCAATCGCGGCCTCAGCTCCTACGAGCAGTACTTC.